Sequencing of this TCR beta chain was carried out in a study of cytomegalovirus exposure and HLA in healthy donors. Study-wide context: When roughly 420 donors were genotyped, approximately 80% of them were found to fall in the Caucasian-associated ancestry cluster. General study points: There was a cluster of highly shared sequence variants that was likely a sequencing artifact.

Comment on this clone: Its antigen is undetermined.

The PCR ran on 60 Vbeta and 13 Jbeta primers. Only in-frame clones appear in the TCRdb table, and some are missing; sequencing was by immunoSEQ multiplex PCR. The table shows 95,000 to 100,000 clones, with about four fifths occurring only once. Unmatched junction bases numbered 3, after V lost 3 bases and J lost 1 base. This CDR3 spans 15 amino acids. The germline CDR1 and CDR2 sequences are SQVTM and ANQGSEA. The sequenced sample was PBMCs. The sequence was collected from a woman aged 40 to 50 in good health and CMV-seronegative. The rearrangement uses TRBV29-1 and TRBJ2-3; 11 bases fit TRBD2. In DNA, the CDR3 is TGCAGCGTTGAGACTAGCGGGGCCGGCACAGATACGCAGTATTTT. As protein: CSVETSGAGTDTQYF.